A selection of T cell receptor beta chains follows, all from one sample in a study of T cells in Graves' hyperthyroidism and ophthalmopathy. TCRdb analysed the multiplex PCR reads with MiXCR anew, one entry per CDR3 protein. The table includes 250,000 to 400,000 distinct CDR3 sequences, approximately 13% detected once. Material: blood. The receptors come from a woman aged 40 to 50 with Graves' ophthalmopathy. Both conserved end residues are part of each CDR3. The order of the fields is D gene, clone size, V gene, J gene, CDR3 DNA, CDR3 protein. The D gene is left open where the match is weak. Size tells how often a clone was seen (once, few, many) or the class of an expanded clone, and some rows leave it out.

>NA|many|TRBV12-3/TRBV12-4|TRBJ1-4
TGTGCCAGCAGTTTAGCCGAAAAACTGTTTTTT
CASSLAEKLFF
>TRBD1|many|TRBV20-1|TRBJ1-3
TGCAGTGCTAGTCTCCCCGGGACAGGGTCTGGAAACACCATATATTTT
CSASLPGTGSGNTIYF
>NA|many|TRBV27|TRBJ2-5
TGTGCCAGCAGTTCCACGACTAGACGAGAGACCCAGTACTTC
CASSSTTRRETQYF
>TRBD2|few|TRBV20-1|TRBJ2-7
TGCAGTGCTAGCCCCCCCTCCGGGGACTACTCCTACGAGCAGTACTTC
CSASPPSGDYSYEQYF
>NA|many|TRBV19|TRBJ2-5
TGTGCCAGTAGTATGCCCGACTGGGGAGAGACCCAGTACTTC
CASSMPDWGETQYF
>TRBD2|many|TRBV7-2|TRBJ2-3
TGTGCCAGCAGCACTAGCGGGGGGGCGTTTGGTGATACGCAGTATTTT
CASSTSGGAFGDTQYF
>NA|many|TRBV15|TRBJ1-2
TGTGCCACCAGCAGAGATGGGGCAGGGCGGACTAACTATGGCTACACCTTC
CATSRDGAGRTNYGYTF
>TRBD1|NA|TRBV6-9|TRBJ2-7
TGTGCCAGCAGTTACAAGGGGACAGGGGGGTTCGGCGAGCAGTACTTC
CASSYKGTGGFGEQYF
>TRBD2|many|TRBV20-1|TRBJ2-3
TGCAGTGCTCAGGGGACTAGATTTAGCACAGATACGCAGTATTTT
CSAQGTRFSTDTQYF
>NA|NA|TRBV5-1|TRBJ2-1
TGCGCCAGCAGCTTTGGCCCCCCGGCCAATGAGCAGTTCTTC
CASSFGPPANEQFF
>NA|few|TRBV6-1|TRBJ1-5
TGTGCCAGCAAATGGACAGTTTATAGCAATCAGCCCCAGCATTTT
CASKWTVYSNQPQHF
>NA|few|TRBV5-6|TRBJ1-5
TGTGCCAGCAGCTTTGTTGGGGATCAGCCCCAGCATTTT
CASSFVGDQPQHF
>NA|many|TRBV12-3/TRBV12-4|TRBJ1-1
TGTGCCAGCACCGAGGACAGCTTTGAAGCTTTCTTT
CASTEDSFEAFF
>NA|many|TRBV7-2|TRBJ1-1
TGTGCCAGCAGCTTAGGGGGCCAAAAAGGGGCTGAAGCTTTCTTT
CASSLGGQKGAEAFF
>TRBD1|many|TRBV27|TRBJ1-6
TGTGCCAGCAGTTTGAGGCCGGGACAGGGGAATTCACCCCTCCACTTT
CASSLRPGQGNSPLHF
>NA|many|TRBV6-6|TRBJ2-7
TGTGCCAGCAGTTACAACCCGGAGGGCTCCTACGAGCAGTACTTC
CASSYNPEGSYEQYF
>NA|many|TRBV2|TRBJ1-6
TGTGCCAGCGCCGGCGGGGGAATCCCCAATAGTTCACCCCTCCACTTT
CASAGGGIPNSSPLHF
>NA|many|TRBV18|TRBJ1-1
TGTGCCAGCTCATTCGGACGGACGAACACTGAAGCTTTCTTT
CASSFGRTNTEAFF
>TRBD2|NA|TRBV4-1|TRBJ2-7
TGCGCCAGCAGCCAACTGACTAGCGGGAGTCGTTCCTACGAGCAGTACTTC
CASSQLTSGSRSYEQYF
>NA|many|TRBV6-1|TRBJ1-1
TGTGCCAGCAGTAACAGGGTTGGTTATCCCACTGAAGCTTTCTTT
CASSNRVGYPTEAFF
>NA|NA|TRBV18|TRBJ1-2
TGTGCCAGCTCAACCACAGCCGCCGGGGGCGCGAACTATGGCTACACCTTC
CASSTTAAGGANYGYTF
>NA|NA|TRBV10-3|TRBJ1-2
TGTGCCATCAGTGAGTCCCCGGCGGGTAACTATGGCTACACCTTC
CAISESPAGNYGYTF
>NA|many|TRBV24-1|TRBJ2-1
TGTGCCACCAGTGATTACAGGGACAATGAGCAGTTCTTC
CATSDYRDNEQFF
>NA|few|TRBV24-1|TRBJ2-2
TGTGCCACCAGTGATAATGGCGCGGCAGGGGACACCGGGGAGCTGTTTTTT
CATSDNGAAGDTGELFF
>TRBD1|many|TRBV7-9|TRBJ2-7
TGTGCCAGCAGCCGAGGGGACAGAACCTACGAGCAGTACTTC
CASSRGDRTYEQYF
>TRBD1|many|TRBV6-1|TRBJ1-1
TGTGCCAGCACGGACAGGAGGAACACTGAAGCTTTCTTT
CASTDRRNTEAFF
>TRBD1|many|TRBV6-5|TRBJ2-5
TGTGCCAGCAGTTACTCGAGACAGGGGCCGGGTGGGACCCAGTACTTC
CASSYSRQGPGGTQYF
>NA|many|TRBV6-5|TRBJ2-1
TGTGCCAGCAGTTACTCCGACAATGAGCAGTTCTTC
CASSYSDNEQFF
>NA|few|TRBV24-1|TRBJ2-3
TGTGCCACCAGTGATCCCACAGGCACAGATACGCAGTATTTT
CATSDPTGTDTQYF
>TRBD1|NA|TRBV20-1|TRBJ2-7
TGCAGTGCTAGAGCAGGGGGGACAGGACATTACGAGCAGTACTTC
CSARAGGTGHYEQYF
>TRBD1|few|TRBV6-1|TRBJ2-3
TGTGCCAGCAGGCTGGGACAGCACACAGATACGCAGTATTTT
CASRLGQHTDTQYF
>NA|NA|TRBV30|TRBJ1-1
TGTGCCTGGAGTGTACGAGTGTCCATGAACACTGAAGCTTTCTTT
CAWSVRVSMNTEAFF
>TRBD1|many|TRBV20-1|TRBJ2-7
TGCAGTGCTAGAGATTGGGACAGTCCCTACGAGCAGTACTTC
CSARDWDSPYEQYF
>NA|few|TRBV2|TRBJ2-1
TGTGCCAGCCGAGCCGGGGGATTAAACAATGAGCAGTTCTTC
CASRAGGLNNEQFF
>NA|many|TRBV28|TRBJ1-1
TGTGCCAGCAGAACGAACACTGAAGCTTTCTTT
CASRTNTEAFF
>NA|many|TRBV28|TRBJ2-5
TGTGCCAGCAGTTTGGGCCAGGAAGAGACCCAGTACTTC
CASSLGQEETQYF
>TRBD2|many|TRBV28|TRBJ2-4
TGTGCCCTCGGTGACCAGAGACTAGCGTGTGACATTCAGTACTTC
CALGDQRLACDIQYF
>NA|few|TRBV30|TRBJ1-5
TGTGCCTGGAGTGAGTCTCGCAATCAGCCCCAGCATTTT
CAWSESRNQPQHF
>NA|many|TRBV6-5|TRBJ2-3
TGTGCCAGCAGTTACTCGCGCACGCCTGCTCGCAAGGTCACAGATACGCAGTATTTT
CASSYSRTPARKVTDTQYF
>NA|many|TRBV28|TRBJ2-3
TGTGCCAGCAACCCTAGGCGACCTGGGCCAGATACGCAGTATTTT
CASNPRRPGPDTQYF
>TRBD2|few|TRBV4-1|TRBJ2-5
TGCGCCAGCAGCCAAGCCGGGACTAGCGCCACAGAGACCCAGTACTTC
CASSQAGTSATETQYF
>NA|NA|TRBV20-1|TRBJ1-3
TGCAGTGCTAGTCAATTGGGAGTTGGAAACACCATATATTTT
CSASQLGVGNTIYF
>TRBD1|many|TRBV24-1|TRBJ1-1
TGTGCCACCAGTGACAGTCGTACAGGGGGCACTGAAGCTTTCTTT
CATSDSRTGGTEAFF
>TRBD1|few|TRBV19|TRBJ1-2
TGTGCCAGTAGTCCCCCGGGACAGTACCTCTATGGCTACACCTTC
CASSPPGQYLYGYTF
>TRBD1|many|TRBV2|TRBJ2-7
TGTGCCAGCAGTGAATCGGTAGGGGGCGCCGAGCAGTACTTC
CASSESVGGAEQYF
>NA|many|TRBV6-1|TRBJ2-5
TGTGCCAGCAAGGCAGGGTCAATGAGAGGAGAGACCCAGTACTTC
CASKAGSMRGETQYF